This record covers a single TCR beta chain. Libraries were prepared by immunoSEQ multiplex PCR; TCRdb keeps only in-frame clonotypes and omits some of them. The sample lists nearly 250,000 clones; roughly four fifths were seen once. The V gene's germline CDR1 is MNHEY and CDR2 SVGAGI. V lost 7 bases and J lost 0, with 10 bases in between. This CDR3 spans 14 amino acids. This record comes from a study of blood T cell repertoires in COVID-19. Study in general: Samples came from the United States, Italy and Spain, spanning acute and convalescent COVID-19. T cells, B-cell-depleted T cells, or PBMCs provided the cDNA or gDNA that served as material.

The chain uses TRBV6-5 and TRBJ1-5; D remains ambiguous. This sequence originates from a woman of 80 years or more with acute or convalescent COVID-19. The material sequenced was peripheral blood. CDR3 amino acids: CASMAGYSNQPQHF. The CDR3 DNA reads as TGTGCCAGCATGGCGGGCTATAGCAATCAGCCCCAGCATTTT.